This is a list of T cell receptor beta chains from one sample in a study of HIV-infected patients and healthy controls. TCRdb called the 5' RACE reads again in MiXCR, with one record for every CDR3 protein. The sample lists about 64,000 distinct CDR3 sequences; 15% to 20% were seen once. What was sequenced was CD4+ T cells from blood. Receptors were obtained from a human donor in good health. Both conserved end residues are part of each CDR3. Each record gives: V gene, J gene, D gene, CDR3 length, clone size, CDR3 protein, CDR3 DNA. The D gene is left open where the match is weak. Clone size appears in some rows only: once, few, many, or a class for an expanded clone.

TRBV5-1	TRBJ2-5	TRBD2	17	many	CASSLRGAGGYQETQYF	TGCGCCAGCAGCCTTCGAGGAGCGGGAGGGTACCAAGAGACCCAGTACTTC
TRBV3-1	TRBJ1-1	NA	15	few	CASSQGPPLNTEAFF	TGTGCCAGCAGCCAAGGTCCTCCTTTGAACACTGAAGCTTTCTTT
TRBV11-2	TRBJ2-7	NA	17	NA	CASSSQHWGADHYEQYF	TGTGCCAGCAGCTCCCAACATTGGGGAGCGGATCACTACGAGCAGTACTTC
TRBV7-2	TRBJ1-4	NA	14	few	CASSLTGKGEKLFF	TGTGCCAGCAGCCTAACAGGGAAAGGTGAAAAACTGTTTTTT
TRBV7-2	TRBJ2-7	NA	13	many	CASSLSGTYEQYF	TGTGCCAGCAGCTTATCTGGTACCTACGAGCAGTACTTC
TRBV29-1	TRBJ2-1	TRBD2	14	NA	CSVGVAGGHNEQFF	TGCAGCGTTGGAGTAGCGGGAGGACACAATGAGCAGTTCTTC
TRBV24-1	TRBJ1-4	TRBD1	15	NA	CATSDCTGGREKLFF	TGTGCCACCAGTGATTGTACAGGGGGCAGGGAAAAACTGTTTTTT
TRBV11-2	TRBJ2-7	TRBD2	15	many	CASSHGTSGNYEQYF	TGTGCCAGCAGCCACGGGACTAGCGGGAACTACGAGCAGTACTTC
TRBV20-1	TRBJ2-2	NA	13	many	CSALVSGTGELFF	TGCAGTGCCTTAGTATCGGGAACCGGGGAGCTGTTTTTT
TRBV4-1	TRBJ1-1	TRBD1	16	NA	CASSQAGTGRFPEAFF	TGCGCCAGCAGCCAAGCCGGGACAGGGAGATTCCCTGAAGCTTTCTTT
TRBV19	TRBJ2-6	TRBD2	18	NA	CASSTPTSGTSGANVLTF	TGTGCCAGTAGTACCCCGACTAGCGGGACATCAGGGGCCAACGTCCTGACTTTC
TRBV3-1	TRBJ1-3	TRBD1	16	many	CASSQRDRPSGNTIYF	TGTGCCAGCAGCCAGAGGGACAGGCCTTCTGGAAACACCATATATTTT
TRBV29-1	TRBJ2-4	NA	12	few	CSVDIGINIQYF	TGCAGCGTTGACATCGGAATAAACATTCAGTACTTC
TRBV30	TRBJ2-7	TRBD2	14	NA	CAWSGLAGEGEQYF	TGTGCCTGGAGTGGACTAGCGGGAGAAGGCGAGCAGTACTTC
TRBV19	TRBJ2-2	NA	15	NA	CASNKAGWNTGELFF	TGTGCCAGTAATAAGGCGGGATGGAACACCGGGGAGCTGTTTTTT
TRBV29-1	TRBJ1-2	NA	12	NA	CSVVRPNYGYTF	TGCAGCGTTGTTAGGCCTAACTATGGCTACACCTTC
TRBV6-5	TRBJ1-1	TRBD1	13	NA	CASSDRTNTEAFF	TGTGCCAGCTCGGACAGGACGAACACTGAAGCTTTCTTT
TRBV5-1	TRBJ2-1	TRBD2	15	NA	CASSPGTSGGRQQFF	TGCGCCAGCAGCCCCGGGACTAGCGGGGGCCGGCAGCAGTTCTTC
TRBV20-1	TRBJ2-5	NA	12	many	CSASDYGETQYF	TGCAGTGCTAGCGACTATGGGGAGACCCAGTACTTC
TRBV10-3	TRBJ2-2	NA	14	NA	CAISESRGAGELFF	TGTGCCATCAGTGAATCCAGGGGAGCCGGGGAGCTGTTTTTT